The entry that follows covers one T cell receptor (beta chain) sequence. Its antigen remains unidentified. These data originate in a study of a mutant IDH1 vaccine in newly diagnosed glioma. Study summary: Averaging roughly 40 years of age, treated patients were around 62% male and 37.5% female. Patients had received radiotherapy, temozolomide, or both previously, most receiving both.

Germline V gene sequence: CDR1 LNHDA, CDR2 SQIVND (reference sequence). The CDR3 runs 13 residues. Trimming left V 2 bases short and J 4 bases short, with 6 bases between. Overall study results and limits: Among all patients, vaccine-induced immune responses occurred in 85% to 95%.

As for time point: baseline, week 1 (first vaccination visit). Treatment described: pre-vaccination baseline after standard-of-care therapy. Tumors from donors were new WHO grade 3 or 4 IDH1-mutant astrocytomas with ATRX loss. Some clones are missing from TCRdb's copy, which holds only in-frame ones; the method was immunoSEQ multiplex PCR. The sample carries about 54,000 clones, about four fifths recorded once. The TCR sequence derives from a man aged 18 to 29 with glioma. Sample: PBMCs, taken from a glioma patient treated with radiotherapy, temozolomide or both. The chain employs TRBV19 and TRBJ1-5; D remains ambiguous. In DNA, the CDR3 is TGTGCCAGTAGTATAAAGGGAAATCAGCCCCAGCATTTT. It specifies CASSIKGNQPQHF.